This TCR beta chain originates from a study of T-cell memory formation after mild COVID-19. The study, taken as a whole, reports: The authors left the SARS-CoV-2 specificity of second-wave clones peaking on day 37 unconfirmed. Pre-infection memory contained some responding clones, which suggested that cross-reactive memory had joined.

This clonotype has only one observation. Its antigen is not known. A 5'RACE reaction primed in the constant segment made cDNA libraries of TCR alpha and TCR beta, and these carried sample barcodes and UMIs. TCRdb independently ran MiXCR on the 5' RACE reads; one entry per CDR3 protein. The profile covers 550,000 to 700,000 distinct CDR3 sequences, with approximately 15% appearing a single time and about 7.5% taken by the ten largest. The V end lost 5 bases, the J end lost 1 base, and 17 bases lay between the germline ends. Germline CDR1 SEHNR, CDR2 FQNEAQ (reference sequence). The CDR3 is made up of 16 amino acids.

This clonotype originated in an adult woman who had mild COVID-19 (a few samples of this study predate the infection). Cell type and time point are not known. The chain is built from TRBV7-9 and TRBJ1-1, with a weak D call TRBD1 (6 bases). The sequenced sample consisted of PBMCs or a T cell subset sorted from them (not recorded which). CDR3 protein: CASSPPYLTGNTEAFF. CDR3 sequence (DNA): TGTGCCAGCAGCCCCCCGTATCTGACAGGGAACACTGAAGCTTTCTTT.